The source of this TCR beta chain is a study of blood T cell repertoires in COVID-19. Study background: Samples representing acute and convalescent COVID-19 were sourced from the United States, Italy and Spain. PBMCs, B-cell-depleted T cells, or T cells were the source of the cDNA or gDNA that made up the material.

CDR1 and CDR2 from the germline V gene are MNHEY and SVGAGI. Trimming cost V 7 bases and J 5 bases, with 15 bases left between them. The CDR3 runs to 13 residues. As processed by the authors: Nucleated cell number was recorded as an estimate derived from reference gene primer amplification. TCRdb's copy holds only in-frame clones and misses some; the assay was immunoSEQ multiplex PCR. V and J calls plus clone size are reproduced from that table; the DNA served to infer D and trimming. This table holds 310,000 or so clones, 70% to 90% found once. V usage is TRBV6-5 and J usage is TRBJ2-7; the D gene is possibly TRBD2 (6 bases). The receptor was isolated from a man between 18 and 35 years old who had recovered from COVID-19. Sequenced input: peripheral blood. CDR3 in amino acids: CASIAPSGDEQYF. CDR3 nucleotides: TGTGCCAGCATTGCCCCTTCGGGGGACGAGCAGTACTTC.